The T cell receptor beta chain under discussion was sequenced for a study of spatial heterogeneity in lung cancer. Turning to the study itself: Any follow-up PBMC samples that were available went on to be sequenced, and the median time to follow-up was roughly two years after resection.

Study results and limitations: The appearance of ubiquitous expanded tumor TCRs in blood was greater at resection than follow-up.

Individually, TCR cDNA molecules were each labelled with a unique molecular identifier. A single record per CDR3 protein comes from TCRdb applying MiXCR to the 5' RACE reads. The sample contains approximately 70,000 distinct CDR3 sequences, 8% to 9.5% of which appear only once. This CDR3 region has 13 residues. Trimming left V 4 bases short and J 9 bases short, with 13 bases between. Germline V gene data show CDR1 as SGHAT and CDR2 as FQNNGV. There are many counts of this clonotype. Its antigen is not known. This sample's time point: blood at routine non-recurrence follow-up after resection. Unsorted whole RNA of tumor, nontumor lung or frozen PBMC was sequenced.

Sequenced material: PBMCs, taken at follow-up. The source of this sequence is a female donor with early-stage non-small cell lung cancer. The J gene is TRBJ2-1, the V gene TRBV11-2; unclear D gene. The CDR3 nucleotides are TGTGCCAGCAGCTATCGAGGTGAGAGTGAGCAGTTCTTC. Translating gives CASSYRGESEQFF.